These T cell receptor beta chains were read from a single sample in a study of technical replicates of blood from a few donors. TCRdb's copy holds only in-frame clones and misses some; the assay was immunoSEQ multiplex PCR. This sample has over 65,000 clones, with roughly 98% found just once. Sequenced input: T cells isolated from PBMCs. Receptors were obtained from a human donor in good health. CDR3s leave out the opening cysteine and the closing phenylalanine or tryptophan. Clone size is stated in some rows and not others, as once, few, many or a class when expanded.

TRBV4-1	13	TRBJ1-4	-	ASSQGGIEGEKLF
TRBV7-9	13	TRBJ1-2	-	ASSLGPGTARGYT
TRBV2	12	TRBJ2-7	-	ASRASGVSYEQY
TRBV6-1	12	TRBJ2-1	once	ASMAGSSYNEQF
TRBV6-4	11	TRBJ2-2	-	ASSEGDTGELF
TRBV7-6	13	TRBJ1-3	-	ASSLSILSGNTIY
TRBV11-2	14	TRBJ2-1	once	ASSFGSGGFNNEQF
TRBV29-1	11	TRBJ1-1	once	SVTGGGSTEAF
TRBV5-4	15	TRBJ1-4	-	ASSLVGQGANNEKLF
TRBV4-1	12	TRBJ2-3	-	ASSQGTGSDTQY
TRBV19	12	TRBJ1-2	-	ASSSRRENYGYT
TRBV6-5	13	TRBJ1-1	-	ASSYSMRRTTEAF
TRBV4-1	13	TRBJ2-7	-	ASSRTGTGSYEQY
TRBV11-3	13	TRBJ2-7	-	ASSLDPSGSYEQY
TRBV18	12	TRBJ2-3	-	ASSPPGGPDTQY
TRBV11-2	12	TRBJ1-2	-	ASSRGQGFYGYT
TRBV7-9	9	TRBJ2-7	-	ASSDTYEQY
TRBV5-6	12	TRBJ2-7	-	ASRTTGKSYEQY
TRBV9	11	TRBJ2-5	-	ASSVEGHQTQY
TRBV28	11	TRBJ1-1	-	ASTSQGFPEAF
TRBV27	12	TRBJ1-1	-	ASRWGSGNTEAF
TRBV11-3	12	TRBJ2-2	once	ASSSPSRTGELF